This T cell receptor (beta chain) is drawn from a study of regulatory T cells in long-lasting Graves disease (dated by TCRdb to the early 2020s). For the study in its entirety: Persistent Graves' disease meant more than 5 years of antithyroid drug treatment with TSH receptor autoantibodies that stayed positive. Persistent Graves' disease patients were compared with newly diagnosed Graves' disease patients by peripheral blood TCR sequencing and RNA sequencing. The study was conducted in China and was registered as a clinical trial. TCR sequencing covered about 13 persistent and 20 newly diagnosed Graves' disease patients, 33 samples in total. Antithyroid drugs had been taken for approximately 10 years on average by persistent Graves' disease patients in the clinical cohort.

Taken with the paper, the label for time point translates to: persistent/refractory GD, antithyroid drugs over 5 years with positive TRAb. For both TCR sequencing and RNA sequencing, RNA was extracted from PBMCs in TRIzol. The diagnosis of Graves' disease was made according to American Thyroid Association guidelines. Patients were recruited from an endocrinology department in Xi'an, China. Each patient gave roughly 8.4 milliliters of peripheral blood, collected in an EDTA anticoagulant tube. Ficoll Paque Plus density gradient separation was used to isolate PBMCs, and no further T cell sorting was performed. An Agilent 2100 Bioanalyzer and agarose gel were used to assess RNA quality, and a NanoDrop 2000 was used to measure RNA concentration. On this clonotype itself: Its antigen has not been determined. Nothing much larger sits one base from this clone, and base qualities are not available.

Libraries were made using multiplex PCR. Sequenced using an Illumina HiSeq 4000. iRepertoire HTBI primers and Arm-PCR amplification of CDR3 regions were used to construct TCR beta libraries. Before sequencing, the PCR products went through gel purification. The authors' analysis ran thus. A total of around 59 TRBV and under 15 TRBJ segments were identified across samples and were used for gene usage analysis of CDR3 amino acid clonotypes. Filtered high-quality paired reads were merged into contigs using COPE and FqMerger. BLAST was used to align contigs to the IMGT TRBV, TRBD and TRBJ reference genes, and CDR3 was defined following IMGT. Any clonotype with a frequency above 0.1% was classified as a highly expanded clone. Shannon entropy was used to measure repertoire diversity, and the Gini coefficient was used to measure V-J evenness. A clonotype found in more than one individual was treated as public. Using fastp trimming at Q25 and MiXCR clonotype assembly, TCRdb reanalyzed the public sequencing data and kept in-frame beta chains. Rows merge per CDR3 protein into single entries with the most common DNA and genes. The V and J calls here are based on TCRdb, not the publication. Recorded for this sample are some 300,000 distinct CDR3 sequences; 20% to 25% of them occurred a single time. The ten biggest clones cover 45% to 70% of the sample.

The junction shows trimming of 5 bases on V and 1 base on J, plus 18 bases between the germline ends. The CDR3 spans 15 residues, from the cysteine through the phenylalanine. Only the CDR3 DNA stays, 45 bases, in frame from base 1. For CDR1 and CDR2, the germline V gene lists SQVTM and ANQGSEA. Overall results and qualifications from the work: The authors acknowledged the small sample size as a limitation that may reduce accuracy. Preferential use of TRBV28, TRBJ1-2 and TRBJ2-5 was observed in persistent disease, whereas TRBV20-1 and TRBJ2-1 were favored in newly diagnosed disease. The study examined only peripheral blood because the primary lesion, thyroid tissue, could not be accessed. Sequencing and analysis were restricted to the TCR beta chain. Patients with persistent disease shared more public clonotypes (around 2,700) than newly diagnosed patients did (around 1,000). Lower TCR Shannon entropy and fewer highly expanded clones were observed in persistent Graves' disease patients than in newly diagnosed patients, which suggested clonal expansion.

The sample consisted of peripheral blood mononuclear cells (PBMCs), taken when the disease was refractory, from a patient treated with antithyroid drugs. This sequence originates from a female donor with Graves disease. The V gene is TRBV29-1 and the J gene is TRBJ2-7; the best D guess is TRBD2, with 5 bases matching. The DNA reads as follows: TGCAGCGTTCTTTTCTCGCTAGCCCCATCCTACGAGCAGTACTTC. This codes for CSVLFSLAPSYEQYF.